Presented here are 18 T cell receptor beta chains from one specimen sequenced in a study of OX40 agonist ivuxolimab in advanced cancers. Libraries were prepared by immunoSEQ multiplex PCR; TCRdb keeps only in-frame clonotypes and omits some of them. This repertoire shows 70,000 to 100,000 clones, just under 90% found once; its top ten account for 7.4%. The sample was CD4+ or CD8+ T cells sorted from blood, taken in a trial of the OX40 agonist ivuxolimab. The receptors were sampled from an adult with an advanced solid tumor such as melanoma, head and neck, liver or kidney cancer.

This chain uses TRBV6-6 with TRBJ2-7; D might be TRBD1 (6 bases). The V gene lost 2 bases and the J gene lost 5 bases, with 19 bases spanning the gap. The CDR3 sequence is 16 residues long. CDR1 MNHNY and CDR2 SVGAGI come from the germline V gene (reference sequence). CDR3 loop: CASSYLTVAGVHEQYF. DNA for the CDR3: TGTGCCAGCAGTTACCTCACCGTCGCAGGGGTCCACGAGCAGTACTTC.

CDR3 bases: TGTGCCAGCACCTCCCGGGTGACTAGCACATATGAGCAGTTCTTC. It encodes CASTSRVTSTYEQFF. The chain employs TRBV27 and TRBJ2-1; 7 bases align to TRBD2. Germline assignment: CDR1 MNHEY and CDR2 SMNVEV (reference sequence). Trimming at V came to 7 bases and at J to 8 bases, leaving 14 bases not matched to a gene. CDR3 length equals 15 residues.

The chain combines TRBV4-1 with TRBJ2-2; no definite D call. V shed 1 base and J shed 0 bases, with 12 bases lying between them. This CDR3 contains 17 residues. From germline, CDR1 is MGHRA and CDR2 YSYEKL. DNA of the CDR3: TGCGCCAGCAGCCAAGCCGCGTGGCCCTCGAACACCGGGGAGCTGTTTTTT. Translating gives CASSQAAWPSNTGELFF.

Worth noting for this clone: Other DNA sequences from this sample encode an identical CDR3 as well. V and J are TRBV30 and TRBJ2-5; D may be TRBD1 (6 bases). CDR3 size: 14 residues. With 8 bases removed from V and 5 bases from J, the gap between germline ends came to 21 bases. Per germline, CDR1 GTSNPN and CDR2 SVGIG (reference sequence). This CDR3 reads CATYHRAGVETQYF. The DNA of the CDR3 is TGTGCCACTTACCACAGGGCCGGGGTGGAGACCCAGTACTTC.

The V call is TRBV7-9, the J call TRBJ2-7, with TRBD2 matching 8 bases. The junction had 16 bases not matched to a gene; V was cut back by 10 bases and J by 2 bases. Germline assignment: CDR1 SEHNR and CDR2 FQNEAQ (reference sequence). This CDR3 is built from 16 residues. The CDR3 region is CANEPLERESPYEQYF. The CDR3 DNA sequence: TGTGCCAACGAGCCCTTAGAGCGGGAGAGTCCCTACGAGCAGTACTTC.

CDR3 DNA sequence: TGCGCCAGCAGCCCTGGGGGGACATATCCCTATGGCTACACCTTC. Its protein product is CASSPGGTYPYGYTF. The gene calls are TRBV4-1 and TRBJ1-2, with TRBD1 as a possible D gene (6 bases). Germline V lookup: CDR1 MGHRA, CDR2 YSYEKL. This CDR3 region has 15 residues. The V and J ends lost 4 bases and 4 bases respectively, with 16 bases between them.

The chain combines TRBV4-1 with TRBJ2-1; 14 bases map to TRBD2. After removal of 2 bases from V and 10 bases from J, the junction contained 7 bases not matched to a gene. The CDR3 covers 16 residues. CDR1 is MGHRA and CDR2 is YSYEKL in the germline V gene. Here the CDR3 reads CASSQRSGLAGDEQFF. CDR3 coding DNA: TGCGCCAGCAGCCAAAGGTCGGGACTAGCGGGAGACGAGCAGTTCTTC.

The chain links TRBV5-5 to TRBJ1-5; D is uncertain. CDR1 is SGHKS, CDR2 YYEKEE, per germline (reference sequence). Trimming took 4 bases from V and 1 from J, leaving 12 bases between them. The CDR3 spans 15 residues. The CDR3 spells CASSLTGGSNQPQHF. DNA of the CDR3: TGTGCCAGCAGCCTGACGGGAGGGAGCAATCAGCCCCAGCATTTT. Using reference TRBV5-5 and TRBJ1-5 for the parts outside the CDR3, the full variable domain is DAGVTQSPTHLIKTRGQQVTLRCSPISGHKSVSWYQQVLGQGPQFIFQYYEKEERGRGNFPDRFSARQFPNYSSELNVNALLLGDSALYLCASSLTGGSNQPQHFGDGTRLSIL.

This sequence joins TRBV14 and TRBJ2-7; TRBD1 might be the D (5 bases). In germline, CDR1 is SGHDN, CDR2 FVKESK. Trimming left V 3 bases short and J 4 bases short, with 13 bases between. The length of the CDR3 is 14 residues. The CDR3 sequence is CASSHHGALYEQYF. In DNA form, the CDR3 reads TGTGCCAGCAGCCATCATGGGGCCCTGTACGAGCAGTACTTC.

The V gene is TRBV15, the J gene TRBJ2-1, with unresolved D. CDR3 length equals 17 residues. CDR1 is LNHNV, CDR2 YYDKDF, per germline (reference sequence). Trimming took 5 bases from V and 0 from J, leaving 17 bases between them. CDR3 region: CATSSSRTLSSYNEQFF. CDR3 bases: TGTGCCACCAGCTCCTCTCGGACGCTCAGCTCCTACAATGAGCAGTTCTTC.

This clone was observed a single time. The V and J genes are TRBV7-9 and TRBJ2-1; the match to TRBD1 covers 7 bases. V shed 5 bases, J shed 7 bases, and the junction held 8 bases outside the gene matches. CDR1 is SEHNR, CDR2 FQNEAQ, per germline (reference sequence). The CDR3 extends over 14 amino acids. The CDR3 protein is CASSHSTGWNEQFF. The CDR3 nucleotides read TGTGCCAGCAGCCACTCGACAGGGTGGAATGAGCAGTTCTTC.

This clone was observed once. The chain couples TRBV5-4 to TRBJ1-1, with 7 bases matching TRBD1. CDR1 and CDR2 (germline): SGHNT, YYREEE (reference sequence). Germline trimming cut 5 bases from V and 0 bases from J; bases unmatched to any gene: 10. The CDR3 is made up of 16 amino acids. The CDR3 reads CASRPGTAALNTEAFF. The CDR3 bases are TGTGCCAGCAGACCCGGGACAGCTGCTTTGAACACTGAAGCTTTCTTT. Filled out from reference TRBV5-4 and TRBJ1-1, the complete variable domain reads ETGVTQSPTHLIKTRGQQVTLRCSSQSGHNTVSWYQQALGQGPQFIFQYYREEENGRGNFPPRFSGLQFPNYSSELNVNALELDDSALYLCASRPGTAALNTEAFFGQGTRLTVV.

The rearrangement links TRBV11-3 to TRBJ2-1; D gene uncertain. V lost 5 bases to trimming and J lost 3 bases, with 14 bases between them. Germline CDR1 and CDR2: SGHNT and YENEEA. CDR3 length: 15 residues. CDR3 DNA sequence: TGTGCCAGCAGCCCCCGTCTTGGGATCTACAATGAGCAGTTCTTC. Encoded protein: CASSPRLGIYNEQFF. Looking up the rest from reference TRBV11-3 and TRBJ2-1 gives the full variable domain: EAGVVQSPRYKIIEKKQPVAFWCNPISGHNTLYWYLQNLGQGPELLIRYENEEAVDDSQLPKDRFSAERLKGVDSTLKIQPAELGDSAVYLCASSPRLGIYNEQFFGPGTRLTVL.

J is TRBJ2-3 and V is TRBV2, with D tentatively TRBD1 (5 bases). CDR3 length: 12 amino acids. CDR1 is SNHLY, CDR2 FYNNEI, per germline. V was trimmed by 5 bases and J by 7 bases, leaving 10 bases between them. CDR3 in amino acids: CASSYQGNTQYF. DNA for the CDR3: TGTGCCAGCAGTTACCAGGGTAATACGCAGTATTTT.

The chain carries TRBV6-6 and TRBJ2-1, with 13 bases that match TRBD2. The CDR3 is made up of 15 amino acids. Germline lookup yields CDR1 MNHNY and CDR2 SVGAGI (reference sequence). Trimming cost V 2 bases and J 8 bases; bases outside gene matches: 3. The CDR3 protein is CASSYGLAGADEQFF. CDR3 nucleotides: TGTGCCAGCAGTTACGGACTAGCGGGAGCGGATGAGCAGTTCTTC.

In DNA form, the CDR3 reads TGTGCCAGCAGTGAAGAGGGGGCGGGGAGCACTGAAGCTTTCTTT. Translated: CASSEEGAGSTEAFF. This sequence joins TRBV2 and TRBJ1-1; 7 bases fit TRBD1. CDR1 SNHLY and CDR2 FYNNEI come from the germline V gene. The junction had 6 bases not matched to a gene; V was cut back by 1 base and J by 4 bases. This CDR3 is built from 15 residues.

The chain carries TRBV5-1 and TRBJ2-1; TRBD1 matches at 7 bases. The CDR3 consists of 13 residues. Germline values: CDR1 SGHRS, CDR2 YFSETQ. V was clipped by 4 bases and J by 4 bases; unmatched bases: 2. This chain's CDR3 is CASSTTGYNEQFF. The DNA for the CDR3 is TGCGCCAGCAGCACGACAGGGTACAATGAGCAGTTCTTC. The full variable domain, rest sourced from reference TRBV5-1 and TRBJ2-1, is KAGVTQTPRYLIKTRGQQVTLSCSPISGHRSVSWYQQTPGQGLQFLFEYFSETQRNKGNFPGRFSGRQFSNSRSEMNVSTLELGDSALYLCASSTTGYNEQFFGPGTRLTVL.

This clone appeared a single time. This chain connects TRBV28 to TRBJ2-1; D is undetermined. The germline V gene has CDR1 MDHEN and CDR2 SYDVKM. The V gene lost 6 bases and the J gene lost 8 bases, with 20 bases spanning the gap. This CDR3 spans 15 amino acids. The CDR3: CASRYRLAPGHEQFF. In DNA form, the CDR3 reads TGTGCCAGCAGATACCGCTTGGCCCCAGGCCATGAGCAGTTCTTC.